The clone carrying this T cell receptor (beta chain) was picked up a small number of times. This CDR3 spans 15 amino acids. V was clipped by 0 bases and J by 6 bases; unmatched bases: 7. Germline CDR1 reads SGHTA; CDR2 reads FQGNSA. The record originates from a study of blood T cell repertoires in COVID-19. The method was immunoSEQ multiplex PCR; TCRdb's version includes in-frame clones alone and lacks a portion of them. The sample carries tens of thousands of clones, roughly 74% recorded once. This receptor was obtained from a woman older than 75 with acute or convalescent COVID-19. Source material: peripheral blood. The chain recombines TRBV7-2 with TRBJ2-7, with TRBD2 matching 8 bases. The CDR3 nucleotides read TGTGCCAGCAGCTTAGCGCCTAGCGGGTTAGTCGAGCAGTACTTC. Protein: CASSLAPSGLVEQYF. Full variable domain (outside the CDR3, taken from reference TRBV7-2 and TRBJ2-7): GAGVSQSPSNKVTEKGKDVELRCDPISGHTALYWYRQSLGQGLEFLIYFQGNSAPDKSGLPSDRFSAERTGGSVSTLTIQRTQQEDSAVYLCASSLAPSGLVEQYFGPGTRLTVT.